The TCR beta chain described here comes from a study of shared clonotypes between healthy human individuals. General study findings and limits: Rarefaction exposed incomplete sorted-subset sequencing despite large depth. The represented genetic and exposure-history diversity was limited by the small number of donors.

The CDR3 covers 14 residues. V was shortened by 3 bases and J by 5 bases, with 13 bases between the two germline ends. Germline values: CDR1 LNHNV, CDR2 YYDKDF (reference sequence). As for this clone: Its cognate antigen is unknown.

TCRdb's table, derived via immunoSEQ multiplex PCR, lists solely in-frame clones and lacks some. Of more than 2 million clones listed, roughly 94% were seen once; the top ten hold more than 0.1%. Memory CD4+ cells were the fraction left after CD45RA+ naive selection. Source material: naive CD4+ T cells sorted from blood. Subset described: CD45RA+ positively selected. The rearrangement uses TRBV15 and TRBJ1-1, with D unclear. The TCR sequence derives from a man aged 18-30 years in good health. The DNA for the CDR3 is TGTGCCACCAGCAGCGGACTTAAGTTGACTGAAGCTTTCTTT. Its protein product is CATSSGLKLTEAFF.